Reported below is one T cell receptor beta chain. The sample originates from a study of blood T cell repertoires in COVID-19. Sequenced by immunoSEQ multiplex PCR; TCRdb stores in-frame clones only, minus some. This sample has over 200,000 clones; 70% to 90% occur once, and the top ten carry roughly a tenth. V was cut by 2 bases and J by 3 bases, with 4 bases left in between. Germline V CDR1 and CDR2: MNHEY, SVGEGT. This CDR3 has 12 amino acids. The study recruited people aged about 18 to 90 years across approximately 25 US areas. Researchers sorted participants into cohorts using their self-reported clinical history. Two negative PCRs, clearance, or symptom resolution had been documented for recovered Cohort 3 donors.

The chain links TRBV6-2 or TRBV6-3 to TRBJ1-2; D gene unclear. This receptor was taken from a man aged 25 to 40 who had recovered from COVID-19. Sequenced sample: PBMCs or T cells enriched from blood (not recorded which). The CDR3 coding sequence is TGTGCCAGCAGTTACACGGACTATGGCTACACCTTC. It specifies CASSYTDYGYTF.